These 13 T cell receptor beta chains originate from one sample sequenced in a study of CD8 T cells in ankylosing spondylitis. Overall study results and limits: What seemed typical of ankylosing spondylitis blood was a TCR beta motif built from about 8 highly homologous variants.

TCRdb reanalysed the 5' RACE reads using MiXCR and keeps one entry per CDR3 protein. This sample has over 700,000 distinct CDR3 sequences, with around a fifth found just once. No antigen is known for these receptors. Input material: blood, either unsorted or a sorted T cell fraction (not recorded which). These TCRs come from a male donor with ankylosing spondylitis.

The J gene is TRBJ2-7, the V gene TRBV5-1, with D possibly matching TRBD1 (6 bases). The CDR3 length is 14 residues. The germline V gene encodes CDR1 SGHRS and CDR2 YFSETQ. Between the trimmed V and J ends, which lost 0 bases and 6 bases, there was a span of 13 bases. CDR3 coding DNA: TGCGCCAGCAGCTTGGGGGACACTTTCGGCGAGCAGTACTTC. Amino acids: CASSLGDTFGEQYF. Combining the CDR3 with reference TRBV5-1 and TRBJ2-7 gives the whole variable domain KAGVTQTPRYLIKTRGQQVTLSCSPISGHRSVSWYQQTPGQGLQFLFEYFSETQRNKGNFPGRFSGRQFSNSRSEMNVSTLELGDSALYLCASSLGDTFGEQYFGPGTRLTVT.

This clonotype was seen a handful of times. The chain is built from TRBV20-1 and TRBJ1-5; 7 bases fit TRBD1. Germline values: CDR1 DFQATT, CDR2 SNEGSKA (reference sequence). There are 14 residues in the CDR3. Losses at the gene ends were 5 bases for V and 7 bases for J; bases not matched to a gene: 11. The CDR3 loop is CSALPQGSGQPQHF. In DNA form, the CDR3 reads TGCAGTGCTTTACCACAGGGGTCCGGGCAGCCCCAGCATTTT.

This clonotype was recorded many times. This chain links TRBV5-1 with TRBJ1-1; perhaps TRBD1 as D (6 bases). CDR1 is SGHRS, CDR2 YFSETQ, per germline. Trimming removed 1 base at V and 3 bases at J, with 13 bases between. The CDR3 has 15 residues. The CDR3 protein is CASSLRGGGDTEAFF. In DNA, the CDR3 is TGCGCCAGCAGCTTGAGGGGGGGGGGCGACACTGAAGCTTTCTTT.

The chain links TRBV7-9 to TRBJ1-1; D not certain. V lost 5 bases, J lost 9 bases, and 7 bases lay in between. This CDR3 has 10 residues. Per germline, CDR1 SEHNR and CDR2 FQNEAQ (reference sequence). This chain's CDR3 is CASSLNQAFF. The CDR3 nucleotides read TGTGCCAGCAGCCTTAATCAAGCTTTCTTT.

This chain joins TRBV6-2 or TRBV6-3 and TRBJ1-5, with D tentatively TRBD1 (5 bases). Germline V gives CDR1 MNHEY, CDR2 SVGEGT. V was pared by 3 bases and J by 3 bases, with 21 bases between. The CDR3 has 18 amino acids. CDR3 DNA: TGTGCCAGCAGTTATAATCGAAATCCCGGGACCGACAATCAGCCCCAGCATTTT. It yields the protein CASSYNRNPGTDNQPQHF.

There are many counts of this clonotype. The chain employs TRBV12-3 or TRBV12-4 and TRBJ1-1; D not resolved. This CDR3 has 13 amino acids. The V and J ends lost 6 bases and 1 base respectively, with 9 bases between them. The CDR3 sequence: CASRVGWNTEAFF. CDR3 in DNA: TGTGCCAGCAGAGTCGGGTGGAACACTGAAGCTTTCTTT.

There are a few counts of this clonotype. This sequence joins TRBV7-9 and TRBJ2-2; perhaps TRBD1 as D (5 bases). The CDR3 has 13 residues. The V end was cut by 7 bases, the J end by 4 bases, with 10 bases between. Germline CDR1 reads SEHNR; CDR2 reads FQNEAQ (reference sequence). CDR3 DNA: TGTGCCAGCATAGACAGCCCCACCGGGGAGCTGTTTTTT. It yields the protein CASIDSPTGELFF.

The chain combines TRBV20-1 with TRBJ2-7; D is ambiguous. This CDR3 has 11 amino acids. The V end lost 8 bases, the J end lost 3 bases, and 11 bases lay between the germline ends. The V gene's germline CDR1 is DFQATT and CDR2 SNEGSKA (reference sequence). CDR3 nucleotides: TGCAGTACCTTAAGAGACTACGAGCAGTACTTC. Protein: CSTLRDYEQYF.

The gene calls are TRBV5-5 and TRBJ2-7; weak D call: TRBD1 (6 bases). CDR3 size: 13 residues. V was cut by 0 bases and J by 9 bases, with 13 bases left in between. Per germline, CDR1 SGHKS and CDR2 YYEKEE (reference sequence). This CDR3 is CASSLAFRQVQYF. The CDR3 DNA sequence: TGTGCCAGCAGCTTGGCTTTCCGACAGGTGCAGTACTTC.

J is TRBJ2-3 and V is TRBV7-2, with 7 bases that match TRBD2. This CDR3 comprises 16 residues. V shed 5 bases, J shed 2 bases, and the junction held 10 bases outside the gene matches. CDR1 SGHTA and CDR2 FQGNSA come from the germline V gene. Here the CDR3 reads CASSQRGDFATDTQYF. CDR3 nucleotides: TGTGCCAGCAGCCAACGGGGGGACTTTGCCACAGATACGCAGTATTTT.

The chain carries TRBV5-8 and TRBJ2-7; D unclear. This CDR3 has 14 amino acids. CDR1 SGHTS and CDR2 YDEGEE come from the germline V gene. V lost 0 bases to trimming and J lost 0 bases, with 7 bases between them. The CDR3 nucleotides read TGTGCCAGCAGCTTGGTTTGGCGCTCCTACGAGCAGTACTTC. Protein: CASSLVWRSYEQYF.

The sample holds a few counts of this clonotype. The V gene is TRBV7-9, the J gene TRBJ2-1, with 9 bases aligning to TRBD2. Per the germline V gene, CDR1 is SEHNR and CDR2 is FQNEAQ (reference sequence). V gave up 4 bases and J gave up 6 bases; unmatched junction bases: 10. The CDR3 contains 16 residues. The CDR3 DNA sequence: TGTGCCAGCAGCTCGCCCCTTAGCGGGAGTTTCAATGAGCAGTTCTTC. Translating it yields CASSSPLSGSFNEQFF.

This clonotype turned up a few times. This rearrangement joins TRBV16 to TRBJ1-6; tentative D call: TRBD1 (6 bases). The CDR3 runs to 18 residues. Germline CDR1 and CDR2: KGHSY and FQNENV. V was pared by 1 base and J by 10 bases, with 23 bases between. In DNA, the CDR3 is TGTGCCAGCAGCCAATACAGGCCGGGGGGGGGCCTGGGATCACCCCTCCACTTT. Translation gives CASSQYRPGGGLGSPLHF.